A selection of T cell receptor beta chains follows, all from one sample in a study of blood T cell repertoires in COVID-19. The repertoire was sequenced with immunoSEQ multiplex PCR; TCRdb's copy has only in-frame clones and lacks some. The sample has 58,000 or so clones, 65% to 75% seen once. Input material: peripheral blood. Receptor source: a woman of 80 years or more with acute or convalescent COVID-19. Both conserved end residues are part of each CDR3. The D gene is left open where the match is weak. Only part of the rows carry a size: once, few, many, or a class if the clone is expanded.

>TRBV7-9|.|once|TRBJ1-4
TGTGCCAGCAGCTTAGCGGGAGGGGGGAACGAAAAACTGTTTTTT
CASSLAGGGNEKLFF
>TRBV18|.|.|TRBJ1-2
TGTGCCAGCTCACCACCGCGCAGGGCCCTAGGTGGCTACACCTTC
CASSPPRRALGGYTF
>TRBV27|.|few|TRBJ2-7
TGTGCCAGCAGTTTATCAACTAGACACGAGCAGTACTTC
CASSLSTRHEQYF
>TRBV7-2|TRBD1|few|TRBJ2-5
TGTGCCAGCAGCGTCGGGACAGACCAAGAGACCCAGTACTTC
CASSVGTDQETQYF
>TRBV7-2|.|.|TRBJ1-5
TGTGCCAGCAGCTTAGCAAGAGGCAATCAGCCCCAGCATTTT
CASSLARGNQPQHF
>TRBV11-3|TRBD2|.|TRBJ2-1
TGTGCCAGCAGCTTAGAGGCTAGCGGGAGCGTTAGGAATGAGCAGTTCTTC
CASSLEASGSVRNEQFF
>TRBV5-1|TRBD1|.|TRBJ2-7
TGCGCCAGCAGCTTGGAGAGGGACAGGTACTACGAGCAGTACTTC
CASSLERDRYYEQYF
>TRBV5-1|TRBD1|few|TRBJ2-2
TGCGCCAGCAGTCATTCTCCGGGACAGGGGGTTGCCGGGGAGCTGTTTTTT
CASSHSPGQGVAGELFF
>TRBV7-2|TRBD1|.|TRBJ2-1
TGTGCCAGCAGGGTCGGGACAGGGGTCAATGAGCAGTTCTTC
CASRVGTGVNEQFF
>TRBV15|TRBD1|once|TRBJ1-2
TGTGCCACCAGCGGTGGACAGGGGTTAAGCTACACCTTC
CATSGGQGLSYTF
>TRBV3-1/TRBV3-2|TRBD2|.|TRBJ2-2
TGTGCCAGCAGCTCCCGACTAGCGGGAGGGACCGGGGAGCTGTTTTTT
CASSSRLAGGTGELFF
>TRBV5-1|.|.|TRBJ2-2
TGCGCCAGCAGCTTGATGGCGGGGTTGGACACCGGGGAGCTGTTTTTT
CASSLMAGLDTGELFF
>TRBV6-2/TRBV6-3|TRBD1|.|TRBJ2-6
TGTGCCAGCAGCCTCGGGACAGCGACTTACTCTGGGGCCAACGTCCTGACTTTC
CASSLGTATYSGANVLTF
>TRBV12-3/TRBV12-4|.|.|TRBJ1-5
TGTGCCAGCAGGACATTTAGCAATCAGCCCCAGCATTTT
CASRTFSNQPQHF
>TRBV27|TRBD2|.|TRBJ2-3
TGTGCCAGCAGTGCCACCTTGGGCGGGAGTGGGCCCCGCACAGATACGCAGTATTTT
CASSATLGGSGPRTDTQYF
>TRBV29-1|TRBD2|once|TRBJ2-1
TGCAGCGTTGAAATGGCGGGAGAGCGGGAGCAGTTCTTC
CSVEMAGEREQFF
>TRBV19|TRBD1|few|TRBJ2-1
TGTGCCAGTACCCAACGGGGACAGTCCAATGAGCAGTTCTTC
CASTQRGQSNEQFF
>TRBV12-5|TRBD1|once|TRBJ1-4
TGTGCTAGTGGTCGAACACAGGGGGGGACTAATGAAAAACTGTTTTTT
CASGRTQGGTNEKLFF
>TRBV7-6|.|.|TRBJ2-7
TGTGCCAGCAGTTCGGGACTTTCAACCTACGAGCAGTACTTC
CASSSGLSTYEQYF
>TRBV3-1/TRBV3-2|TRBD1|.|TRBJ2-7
TGTGCCAGCAGCCAAGATCAACAGGGGAAATTCTACGAGCAGTACTTC
CASSQDQQGKFYEQYF
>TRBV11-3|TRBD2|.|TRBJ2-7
TGTGCCAGCAGCTTAACATATTGGCTAGCGGCCGACGGTTTCTACGAGCAGTACTTC
CASSLTYWLAADGFYEQYF
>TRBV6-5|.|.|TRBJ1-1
TGTGCCAGTCGGGCAGTGGTTGGGAGTGAAGCTTTCTTT
CASRAVVGSEAFF
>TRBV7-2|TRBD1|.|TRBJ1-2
TGTGCCAGCAGCTCGTTCGCCGGGACAGGGGCTAACTATGGCTACACCTTC
CASSSFAGTGANYGYTF
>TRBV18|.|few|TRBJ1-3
TGTGCCAGCTCACCTCCCGGGTTCTCTGGAAACACCATATATTTT
CASSPPGFSGNTIYF
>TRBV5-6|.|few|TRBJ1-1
TGTGCCAGCAGCTTCTCTGGACTCCCGGGCACTGAAGCTTTCTTT
CASSFSGLPGTEAFF
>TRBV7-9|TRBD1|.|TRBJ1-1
TGTGCCAGCAGCTTTACGGACAGGGATCCTTTCTTT
CASSFTDRDPFF
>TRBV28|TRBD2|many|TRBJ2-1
TGTGCCAGCAGTAGATTAGCGGGAGAGGTCAATGAGCAGTTCTTC
CASSRLAGEVNEQFF
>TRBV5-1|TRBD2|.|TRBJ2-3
TGCGCCAGCAGCTACGGGACTAGCCGCACAGATACGCAGTATTTT
CASSYGTSRTDTQYF
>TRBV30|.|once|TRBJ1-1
TGTGCCTGGAGTGTGGCCGGGGCTGAAGCTTTCTTT
CAWSVAGAEAFF
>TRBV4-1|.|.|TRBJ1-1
TGCGCCAGCTCGGGGAGGACTGAGAACACTGAAGCTTTCTTT
CASSGRTENTEAFF
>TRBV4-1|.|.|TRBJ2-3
TGCGCCAGCAGCCAAAACCTGAAAATGGGCGCTAGCACAGATACGCAGTATTTT
CASSQNLKMGASTDTQYF
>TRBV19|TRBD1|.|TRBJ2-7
TGTGCCAGCTCTGGGATACAGGGGAACGTCTACGAGCAGTACTTC
CASSGIQGNVYEQYF
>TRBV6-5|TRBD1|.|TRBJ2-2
TGTGCCAGCAGTTACTATCAGGGGGCGAGCACCGGGGAGCTGTTTTTT
CASSYYQGASTGELFF
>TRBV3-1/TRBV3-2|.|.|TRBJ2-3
TGTGCCAGCAGCACCCAGAAGCGGGCCAACACAGATACGCAGTATTTT
CASSTQKRANTDTQYF
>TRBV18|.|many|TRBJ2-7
TGTGCCAGCTCACCAGCGGGGTTTGAGCAGTACTTC
CASSPAGFEQYF
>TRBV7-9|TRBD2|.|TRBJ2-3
TGTGCCAGCAGCTATGGACTAGCGGTAGGCACAGATACGCAGTATTTT
CASSYGLAVGTDTQYF
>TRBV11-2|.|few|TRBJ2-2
TGTGCCAGCAGCCCGATGTCGTCCAGGGGAGTCACCGGGGAGCTGTTTTTT
CASSPMSSRGVTGELFF
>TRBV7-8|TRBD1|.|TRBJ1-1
TGTGCCAGCAGCTTAGGGGGGACAGGACTGAACACTGAAGCTTTCTTT
CASSLGGTGLNTEAFF
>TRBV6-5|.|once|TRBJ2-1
TGTGCCAGCAGGCAGGAGGCTAGATACAATGAGCAGTTCTTC
CASRQEARYNEQFF
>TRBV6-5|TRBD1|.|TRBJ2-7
TGTGCCAGCAGTACGGGACAGGGGGCGTACGAGCAGTACTTC
CASSTGQGAYEQYF
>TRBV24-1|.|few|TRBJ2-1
TGTGCCACCAGTGATCCAGGACAGACTTCGAGCTCCTACAATGAGCAGTTCTTC
CATSDPGQTSSSYNEQFF
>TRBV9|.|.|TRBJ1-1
TGTGCCAGCAGCGTGTTACAGGGCCAGGCTGAAGCTTTCTTT
CASSVLQGQAEAFF
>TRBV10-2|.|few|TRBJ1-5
TGCGCCAGCAGCTATTACATGGACAGTCTTAGCAATCAGCCCCAGCATTTT
CASSYYMDSLSNQPQHF
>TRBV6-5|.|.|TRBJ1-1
TGTGCCAGTAGAGGCGGGGGACGAACTGAAGCTTTCTTT
CASRGGGRTEAFF
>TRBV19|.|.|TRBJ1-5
TGTGCCAGTAGTATACGGGTGGATCAGCCCCAGCATTTT
CASSIRVDQPQHF
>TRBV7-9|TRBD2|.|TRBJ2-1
TGTGCCAGCAGCCCTCGGGTTAGCGGGAGACCAAGCTCCTACAATGAGCAGTTCTTC
CASSPRVSGRPSSYNEQFF
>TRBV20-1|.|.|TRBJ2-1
TGCAGTGCTAGTTTGGCCACCCCCTACAATGAGCAGTTCTTC
CSASLATPYNEQFF
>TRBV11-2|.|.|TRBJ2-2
TGTGCCAGCAGCCCCTGGACACCGAACACCGGGGAGCTGTTTTTT
CASSPWTPNTGELFF
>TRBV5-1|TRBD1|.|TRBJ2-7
TGCGCCAGCAGCTCAGGACAGGGAAGCTACGAGCAGTACTTC
CASSSGQGSYEQYF
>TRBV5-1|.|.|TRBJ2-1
TGCGCCAGCAGCATTACTTCAGCGTCTAGCTCCTACAATGAGCAGTTCTTC
CASSITSASSSYNEQFF
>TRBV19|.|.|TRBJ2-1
TGTGCCAGTAGTATCTCTTACAATTACTACAATGAGCAGTTCTTC
CASSISYNYYNEQFF